The next 25 T cell receptor beta chains were all read from a single sample in a study of cytomegalovirus exposure and HLA in healthy donors. PCR involved 60 Vbeta and 13 Jbeta primers. The repertoire was sequenced with immunoSEQ multiplex PCR; TCRdb's copy has only in-frame clones and lacks some. The sample carries approximately 140,000 clones, roughly 80% recorded once. Sequencing input: PBMCs. These receptors originate from a female donor in good health and CMV-seronegative.

This rearrangement joins TRBV28 to TRBJ2-7; 9 positions agree with TRBD2. The CDR3 has 15 residues. V was clipped by 4 bases and J by 4 bases; unmatched bases: 8. Germline CDR1 reads MDHEN; CDR2 reads SYDVKM. CDR3 protein: CASSWVGSGSYEQYF. In DNA, the CDR3 is TGTGCCAGCAGTTGGGTCGGTAGCGGGAGTTACGAGCAGTACTTC.

J is TRBJ2-1 and V is TRBV6-5, with a tentative D call TRBD2 (6 bases). Trimming stripped 8 bases from V and 10 bases from J, with 12 bases between. This CDR3 spans 11 amino acids. Germline V gives CDR1 MNHEY, CDR2 SVGAGI. The CDR3 DNA is TGTGCCAGCGAGGAGGGGACCGAGCAGTTCTTC. Residues: CASEEGTEQFF.

J is TRBJ2-7 and V is TRBV4-1; D is undetermined. Germline CDR1 MGHRA, CDR2 YSYEKL. The CDR3 extends over 14 amino acids. V was clipped by 4 bases and J by 2 bases, with 12 bases between them. CDR3 protein: CASSRQSEAYEQYF. The CDR3 DNA sequence: TGCGCCAGCAGCCGCCAGTCAGAAGCCTACGAGCAGTACTTC.

This chain joins TRBV29-1 and TRBJ2-5, with D possibly being TRBD2 (6 bases). This CDR3 region has 16 residues. The V end lost 1 base, the J end lost 3 bases, and 18 bases lay between the germline ends. CDR1 SQVTM and CDR2 ANQGSEA come from the germline V gene. CDR3 coding DNA: TGCAGCGTTGAAGGCGTGTTGGGGTCTAGCGAAGAGACCCAGTACTTC. Residues: CSVEGVLGSSEETQYF.

The rearrangement links TRBV6-6 to TRBJ1-3; 9 nucleotides line up with TRBD1. CDR3 length: 15 residues. The V segment lost 6 bases and the J segment 4 bases; nucleotides outside the gene matches: 7. The germline gives CDR1 MNHNY, CDR2 SVGAGI (reference sequence). CDR3 bases: TGTGCCAGCAGCCGACAGGGGGTCTCCGGAAACACCATATATTTT. It is translated as CASSRQGVSGNTIYF.

A few counts support this clone. V usage is TRBV6-4 and J usage is TRBJ2-1; 10 bases map to TRBD2. This CDR3 has 15 amino acids. Per germline, CDR1 MRHNA and CDR2 SNTAGT. Trimming removed 3 bases from V and 4 bases from J; junction bases left unmatched: 3. CDR3 in DNA: TGTGCCAGCAGTGAAACTAGCGGGGCATACAATGAGCAGTTCTTC. This codes for CASSETSGAYNEQFF.

This clone was counted once. The V call is TRBV5-1, the J call TRBJ2-7; 9 nucleotides align to TRBD2. V was pared by 4 bases and J by 2 bases, with 10 bases of the junction left unmatched. The CDR3 covers 16 residues. Germline assignment: CDR1 SGHRS and CDR2 YFSETQ. The CDR3 nucleotides read TGCGCCAGCAGCCGCGGGGAGACTAGCGGAGCCTACGAGCAGTACTTC. It translates to CASSRGETSGAYEQYF.

The V gene is TRBV5-4, the J gene TRBJ2-5; TRBD2 might be the D (6 bases). The last part of the DNA fits TRBJ2-7 better; the J call may be wrong. Germline-derived CDR1 and CDR2 are SGHNT and YYREEE (reference sequence). The length of the CDR3 is 14 residues. The CDR3 nucleotides read TGTGCCAGCACCCCCCGGGACTCCCCCTACGAGCAGTACTTC. This translates into CASTPRDSPYEQYF.

This clone was counted once. This sequence joins TRBV28 and TRBJ1-2; the match to TRBD1 covers 11 bases. CDR1 is MDHEN, CDR2 SYDVKM, per germline. This CDR3 has 14 amino acids. With V trimmed by 10 bases and J by 6 bases, 10 bases remained unmatched. In DNA, the CDR3 is TGTGCCACCCCGAGGGACAGGGGGGAAGATGGCTACACCTTC. Amino acid sequence: CATPRDRGEDGYTF.

This clone was recorded a few times. The CDR3 loop reads CASSDVQEMNTEAFF. The CDR3 DNA reads TGTGCCAGCAGTGACGTACAGGAGATGAACACTGAAGCTTTCTTT. This chain uses TRBV6-1 with TRBJ1-1; D possibly corresponds to TRBD1 (5 bases). The CDR3 covers 15 residues. V was clipped by 3 bases and J by 0 bases, with 11 bases between them. The germline gives CDR1 MNHNS, CDR2 SASEGT.

The chain uses TRBV5-1 and TRBJ2-3; 15 bases fit TRBD2. This CDR3 contains 18 residues. V trimming: 2 bases; J trimming: 0 bases; junction bases outside the gene matches: 4. The germline V gene has CDR1 SGHRS and CDR2 YFSETQ. The DNA for the CDR3 is TGCGCCAGCAGCTTCGGACTAGCGGGGGGGACGAGCACAGATACGCAGTATTTT. Protein: CASSFGLAGGTSTDTQYF.

The V call is TRBV29-1, the J call TRBJ1-1; D remains unclear. This CDR3 region has 12 residues. The germline V gene has CDR1 SQVTM and CDR2 ANQGSEA. Between the trimmed V and J ends, which lost 4 bases and 6 bases, there was a span of 12 bases. The CDR3 DNA reads TGCAGCGTTGTGTCGTCCGGGGCTGAAGCTTTCTTT. This gives the protein CSVVSSGAEAFF.

This chain connects TRBV28 to TRBJ1-5; D is unresolved. CDR1 is MDHEN and CDR2 is SYDVKM in the germline V gene. Trimming shortened V by 7 bases and J by 0 bases, and 19 bases separated the two germline ends. CDR3 length: 17 amino acids. CDR3 in DNA: TGTGCCAGCACTCTTGGGCAACTCCCGTATAGCAATCAGCCCCAGCATTTT. Amino acid sequence: CASTLGQLPYSNQPQHF.

The count of this clone is one. The chain recombines TRBV6-6 with TRBJ2-5, with 8 bases identical to TRBD2. The V and J ends lost 6 bases and 0 bases, in that order; junction bases with no gene match: 6. CDR3 size: 15 residues. CDR1 and CDR2 from the germline V gene are MNHNY and SVGAGI (reference sequence). CDR3 nucleotide sequence: TGTGCCAGCAGCCCCCCGGGAGGGTACCAAGAGACCCAGTACTTC. Its translation: CASSPPGGYQETQYF.

A few counts support this clone. V usage is TRBV10-3 and J usage is TRBJ2-7; maybe TRBD1 (5 bases). The CDR3 extends over 15 amino acids. Germline V lookup: CDR1 ENHRY, CDR2 SYGVKD. V was trimmed by 10 bases and J by 0 bases, leaving 19 bases between them. CDR3 loop: CATARQPTSSYEQYF. CDR3 nucleotide sequence: TGTGCCACCGCACGACAGCCTACAAGCTCCTACGAGCAGTACTTC.

The chain joins TRBV6-1 to TRBJ2-7, with TRBD1 identical over 12 bases. Germline-derived CDR1 and CDR2 are MNHNS and SASEGT. Trimming at V came to 3 bases and at J to 0 bases, leaving 6 bases not matched to a gene. There are 17 residues in the CDR3. The CDR3 sequence: CASSDLPGQGASYEQYF. The CDR3 DNA is TGTGCCAGCAGTGATCTACCGGGACAGGGGGCCTCCTACGAGCAGTACTTC.

On this clone itself: Mismatch with germline at one junction end may stem from a read error. This specimen includes other DNA sequences encoding the same CDR3. The chain uses TRBV29-1 and TRBJ2-6; 9 bases line up with TRBD1. The CDR3 extends over 17 amino acids. The germline V gene encodes CDR1 SQVTM and CDR2 ANQGSEA. This CDR3 is CSVQTGQGLSGANVLTF. Written as DNA, the CDR3 is TGCAGCGTTCAAACGGGACAGGGTCTTTCTGGGGCCAACGTCCTGACTTTT.

CDR3 sequence reads: CASSYSSLGGNNEQFF. The CDR3 nucleotides are TGTGCCAGCAGTTACTCGTCTCTCGGGGGAAACAATGAGCAGTTCTTC. The chain joins TRBV6-5 to TRBJ2-1, with a possible D match to TRBD2 (6 bases). The CDR3 has 16 amino acids. The germline CDR1 and CDR2 sequences are MNHEY and SVGAGI. With 0 bases removed from V and 5 bases from J, the gap between germline ends came to 14 bases.

The rearrangement links TRBV5-1 to TRBJ2-1; unclear D gene. V was trimmed by 4 bases and J by 10 bases, leaving 15 bases between them. Germline-derived CDR1 and CDR2 are SGHRS and YFSETQ. The CDR3 is 13 residues long. The CDR3, as DNA: TGCGCCAGCAGCCAAGACATTGCTCGGGAGCAGTTCTTC. Protein sequence: CASSQDIAREQFF.

V usage is TRBV5-4 and J usage is TRBJ1-1; 8 bases are a match to TRBD1. In germline, CDR1 is SGHNT, CDR2 YYREEE (reference sequence). The CDR3 sequence is 15 residues long. The ends lost 4 bases at V and 5 bases at J; junction bases unmatched: 10. Written as DNA, the CDR3 is TGTGCCAGCAGCACGAGACAGGGGCCGGGAACTGAAGCTTTCTTT. Protein product: CASSTRQGPGTEAFF.

The rearrangement uses TRBV5-1 and TRBJ2-2, with D possibly being TRBD2 (7 bases). Germline V lookup: CDR1 SGHRS, CDR2 YFSETQ. The CDR3 extends over 15 amino acids. V lost 6 bases and J 7 bases, leaving 19 bases between the germline ends. CDR3 amino acids: CASTSNGGADGELFF. In DNA form, the CDR3 reads TGCGCCAGCACCTCGAATGGGGGGGCTGACGGGGAGCTGTTTTTT.

This clone was counted a few times. The gene calls are TRBV14 and TRBJ2-5; possible D gene TRBD1, 6 bases. This CDR3 spans 14 amino acids. Trimming cost V 1 base and J 2 bases, with 8 bases left between them. CDR1 and CDR2 from the germline V gene are SGHDN and FVKESK. The CDR3 DNA reads TGTGCCAGCAGCCAAGTCGGACAGCAAGAGACCCAGTACTTC. As protein: CASSQVGQQETQYF.

V usage is TRBV4-1 and J usage is TRBJ2-1, with 10 bases matching TRBD2. J lost 5 bases, V lost 1 base, and 8 bases had no gene match. The CDR3 is made up of 17 amino acids. CDR1 and CDR2 (germline): MGHRA, YSYEKL. In DNA form, the CDR3 reads TGCGCCAGCAGCCAAGGACTCGCGGGACTAGCGAACAATGAGCAGTTCTTC. Protein sequence: CASSQGLAGLANNEQFF.

The chain recombines TRBV19 with TRBJ1-2; TRBD1 might be the D (5 bases). The V and J ends lost 0 bases and 14 bases respectively, with 19 bases between them. The CDR3 runs 14 residues. The germline gives CDR1 LNHDA, CDR2 SQIVND (reference sequence). CDR3 sequence (DNA): TGTGCCAGTAGTATAGAAAACAGGCCCGAGGGAGGGACCTTC. Translation gives CASSIENRPEGGTF.

This clone was counted a few times. The chain carries TRBV7-9 and TRBJ1-1; D is perhaps TRBD1 (5 bases). The CDR3 runs to 13 residues. Germline V gene data show CDR1 as SEHNR and CDR2 as FQNEAQ (reference sequence). DNA of the CDR3: TGTGCGCACCAGGCAGGGATGAACACTGAAGCTTTCTTT. Amino acid sequence: CAHQAGMNTEAFF.